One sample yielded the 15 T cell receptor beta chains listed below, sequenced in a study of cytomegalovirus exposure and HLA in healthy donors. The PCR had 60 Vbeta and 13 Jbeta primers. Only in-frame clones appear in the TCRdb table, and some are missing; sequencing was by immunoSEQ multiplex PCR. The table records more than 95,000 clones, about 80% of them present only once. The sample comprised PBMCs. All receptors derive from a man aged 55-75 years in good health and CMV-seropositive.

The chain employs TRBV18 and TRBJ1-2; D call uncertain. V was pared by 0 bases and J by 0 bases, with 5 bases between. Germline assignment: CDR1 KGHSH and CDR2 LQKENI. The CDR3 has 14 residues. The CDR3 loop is CASSPPTTNYGYTF. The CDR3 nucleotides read TGTGCCAGCTCACCACCGACAACTAACTATGGCTACACCTTC.

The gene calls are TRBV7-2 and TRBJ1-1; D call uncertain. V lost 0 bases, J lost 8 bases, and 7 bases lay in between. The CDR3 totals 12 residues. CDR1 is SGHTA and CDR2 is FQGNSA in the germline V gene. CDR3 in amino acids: CASSLAWQEAFF. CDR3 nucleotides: TGTGCCAGCAGCTTAGCTTGGCAGGAAGCTTTCTTT.

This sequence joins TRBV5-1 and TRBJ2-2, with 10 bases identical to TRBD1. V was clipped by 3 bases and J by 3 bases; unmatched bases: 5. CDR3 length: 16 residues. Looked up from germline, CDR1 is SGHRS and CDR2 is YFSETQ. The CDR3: CASSSGTGVYTGELFF. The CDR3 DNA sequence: TGCGCCAGCAGCTCCGGGACAGGGGTTTACACCGGGGAGCTGTTTTTT.

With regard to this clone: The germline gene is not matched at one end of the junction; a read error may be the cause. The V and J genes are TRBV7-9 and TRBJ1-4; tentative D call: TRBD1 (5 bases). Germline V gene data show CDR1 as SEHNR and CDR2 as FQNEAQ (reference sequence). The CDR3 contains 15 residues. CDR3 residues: CSSSPHWGEDEKLFF. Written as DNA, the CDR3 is TGTTCCAGCAGCCCTCACTGGGGCGAGGATGAAAAACTGTTTTTT.

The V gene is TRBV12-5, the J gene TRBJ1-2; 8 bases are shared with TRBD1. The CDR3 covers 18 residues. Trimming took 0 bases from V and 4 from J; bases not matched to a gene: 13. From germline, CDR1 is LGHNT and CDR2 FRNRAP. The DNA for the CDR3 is TGTGCTAGTGGTTTGGTTACCCCCACAGGGGGACACGGCTATGGCTACACCTTC. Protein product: CASGLVTPTGGHGYGYTF. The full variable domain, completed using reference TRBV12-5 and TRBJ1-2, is DARVTQTPRHKVTEMGQEVTMRCQPILGHNTVFWYRQTMMQGLELLAYFRNRAPLDDSGMPKDRFSAEMPDATLATLKIQPSEPRDSAVYFCASGLVTPTGGHGYGYTFGSGTRLTVV.

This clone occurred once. The CDR3: CASSLGQGPWETQYF. In DNA form, the CDR3 reads TGTGCCAGCAGCTTAGGACAGGGACCTTGGGAGACCCAGTACTTC. The chain recombines TRBV7-2 with TRBJ2-5, with TRBD1 matching 7 bases. Unmatched junction bases numbered 7, after V lost 1 base and J lost 5 bases. The length of the CDR3 is 15 residues. Germline-derived CDR1 and CDR2 are SGHTA and FQGNSA.

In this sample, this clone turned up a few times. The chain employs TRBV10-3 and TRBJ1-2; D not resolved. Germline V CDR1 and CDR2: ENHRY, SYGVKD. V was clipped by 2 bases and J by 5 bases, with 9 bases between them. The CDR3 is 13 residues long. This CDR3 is CAISETEGYGYTF. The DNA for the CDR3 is TGTGCCATCAGTGAGACAGAGGGATATGGCTACACCTTC.

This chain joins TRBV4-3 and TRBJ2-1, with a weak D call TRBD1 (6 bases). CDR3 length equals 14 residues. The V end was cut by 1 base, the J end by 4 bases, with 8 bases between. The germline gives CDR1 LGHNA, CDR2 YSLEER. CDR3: CASSQGQGYNEQFF. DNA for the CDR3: TGCGCCAGCAGCCAAGGGCAGGGGTACAATGAGCAGTTCTTC.

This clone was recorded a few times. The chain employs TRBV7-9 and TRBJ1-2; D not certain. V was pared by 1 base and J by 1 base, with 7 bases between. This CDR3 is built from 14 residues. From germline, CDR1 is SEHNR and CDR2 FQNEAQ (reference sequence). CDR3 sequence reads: CASSLENSNYGYTF. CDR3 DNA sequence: TGTGCCAGCAGCTTAGAGAACAGTAACTATGGCTACACCTTC.

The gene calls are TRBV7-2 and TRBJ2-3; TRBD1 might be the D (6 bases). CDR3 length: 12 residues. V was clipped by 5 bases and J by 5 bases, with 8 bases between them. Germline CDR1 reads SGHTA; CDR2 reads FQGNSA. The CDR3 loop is CASSQGGDTQYF. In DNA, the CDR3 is TGTGCCAGCAGCCAAGGGGGAGATACGCAGTATTTT.

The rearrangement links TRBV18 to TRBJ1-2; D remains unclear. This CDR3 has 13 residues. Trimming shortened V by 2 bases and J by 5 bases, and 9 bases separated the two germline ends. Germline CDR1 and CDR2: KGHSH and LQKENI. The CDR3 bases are TGTGCCAGCTCACCAGCGACGGAGTATGGCTACACCTTC. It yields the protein CASSPATEYGYTF.

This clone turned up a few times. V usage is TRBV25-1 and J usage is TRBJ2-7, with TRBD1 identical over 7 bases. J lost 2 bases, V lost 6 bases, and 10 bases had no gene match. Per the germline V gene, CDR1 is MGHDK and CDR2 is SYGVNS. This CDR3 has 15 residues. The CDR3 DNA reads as TGTGCCAGCAGCTTGCCGGGACAGACCACCTACGAGCAGTACTTC. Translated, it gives CASSLPGQTTYEQYF.

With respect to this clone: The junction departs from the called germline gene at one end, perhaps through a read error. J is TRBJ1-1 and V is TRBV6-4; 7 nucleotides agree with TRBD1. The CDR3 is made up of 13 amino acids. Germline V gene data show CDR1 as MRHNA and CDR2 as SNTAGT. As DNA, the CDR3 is TGTGCCTGCAGAGATCGACAGGGCACTGAAGCTTTCTTT. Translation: CACRDRQGTEAFF.

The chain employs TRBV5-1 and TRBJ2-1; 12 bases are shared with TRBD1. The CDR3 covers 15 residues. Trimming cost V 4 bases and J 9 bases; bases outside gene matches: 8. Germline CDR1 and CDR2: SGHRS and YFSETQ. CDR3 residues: CASSKGQGAPGEQFF. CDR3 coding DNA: TGCGCCAGCAGCAAGGGACAGGGGGCCCCTGGTGAGCAGTTCTTC.

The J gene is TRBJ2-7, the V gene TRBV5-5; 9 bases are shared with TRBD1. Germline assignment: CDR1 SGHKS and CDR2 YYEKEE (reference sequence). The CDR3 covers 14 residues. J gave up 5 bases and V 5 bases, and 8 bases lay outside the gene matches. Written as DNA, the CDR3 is TGTGCCAGCAGGCCCGGGACAGGGTCCGACGAGCAGTACTTC. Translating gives CASRPGTGSDEQYF.